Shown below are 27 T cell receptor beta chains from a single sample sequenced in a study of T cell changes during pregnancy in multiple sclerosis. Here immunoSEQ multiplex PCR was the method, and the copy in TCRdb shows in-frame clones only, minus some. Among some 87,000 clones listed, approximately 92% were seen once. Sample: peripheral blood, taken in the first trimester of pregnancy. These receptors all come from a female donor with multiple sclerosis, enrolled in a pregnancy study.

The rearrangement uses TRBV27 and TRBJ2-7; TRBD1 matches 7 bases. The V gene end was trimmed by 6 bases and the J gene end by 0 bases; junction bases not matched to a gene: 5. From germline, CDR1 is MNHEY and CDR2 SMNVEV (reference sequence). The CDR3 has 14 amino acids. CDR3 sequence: CASSPGTASYEQYF. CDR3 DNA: TGTGCCAGCAGCCCCGGGACAGCCTCCTACGAGCAGTACTTC.

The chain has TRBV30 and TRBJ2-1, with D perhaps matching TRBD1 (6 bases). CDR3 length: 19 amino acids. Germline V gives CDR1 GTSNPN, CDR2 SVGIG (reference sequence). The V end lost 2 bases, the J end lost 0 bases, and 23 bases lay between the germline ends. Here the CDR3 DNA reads TGTGCCTGGAGTCCAAAGAGCCCAAGACAGGAGAGCTCCTACAATGAGCAGTTCTTC. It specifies CAWSPKSPRQESSYNEQFF.

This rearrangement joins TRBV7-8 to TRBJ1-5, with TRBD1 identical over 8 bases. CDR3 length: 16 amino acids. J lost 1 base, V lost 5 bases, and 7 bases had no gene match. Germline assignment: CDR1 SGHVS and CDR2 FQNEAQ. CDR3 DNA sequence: TGTGCCAGCAGCGGAAACAGGGGGGCAAGCAATCAGCCCCAGCATTTT. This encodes CASSGNRGASNQPQHF. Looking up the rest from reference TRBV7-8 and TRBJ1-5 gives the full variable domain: GAGVSQSPRYKVAKRGQDVALRCDPISGHVSLFWYQQALGQGPEFLTYFQNEAQLDKSGLPSDRFFAERPEGSVSTLKIQRTQQEDSAVYLCASSGNRGASNQPQHFGDGTRLSIL.

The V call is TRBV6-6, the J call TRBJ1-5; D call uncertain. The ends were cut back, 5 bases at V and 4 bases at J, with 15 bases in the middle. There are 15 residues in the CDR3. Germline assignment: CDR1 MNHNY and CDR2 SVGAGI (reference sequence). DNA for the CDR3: TGTGCCAGCAGTCAAGGGAGGCATGGGAATCAGCCCCAGCATTTT. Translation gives CASSQGRHGNQPQHF.

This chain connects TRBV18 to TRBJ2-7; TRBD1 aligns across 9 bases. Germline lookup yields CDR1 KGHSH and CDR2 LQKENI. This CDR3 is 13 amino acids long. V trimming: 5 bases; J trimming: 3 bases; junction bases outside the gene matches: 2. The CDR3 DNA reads TGTGCCAGCTCATCGGGACAGGGCTACGAGCAGTACTTC. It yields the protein CASSSGQGYEQYF.

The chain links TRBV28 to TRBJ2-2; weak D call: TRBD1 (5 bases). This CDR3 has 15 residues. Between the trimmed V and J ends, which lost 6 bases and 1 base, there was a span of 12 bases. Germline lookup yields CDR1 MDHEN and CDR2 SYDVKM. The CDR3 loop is CASSGQTENTGELFF. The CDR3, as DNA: TGTGCCAGCAGCGGTCAGACAGAGAACACCGGGGAGCTGTTTTTT.

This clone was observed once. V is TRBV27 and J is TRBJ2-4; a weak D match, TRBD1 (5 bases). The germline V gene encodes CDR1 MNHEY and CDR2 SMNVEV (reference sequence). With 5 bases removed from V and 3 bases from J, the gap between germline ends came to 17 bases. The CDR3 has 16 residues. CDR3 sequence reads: CASSPLTEFVKNIQYF. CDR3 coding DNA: TGTGCCAGCAGTCCCTTGACAGAATTCGTCAAAAACATTCAGTACTTC.

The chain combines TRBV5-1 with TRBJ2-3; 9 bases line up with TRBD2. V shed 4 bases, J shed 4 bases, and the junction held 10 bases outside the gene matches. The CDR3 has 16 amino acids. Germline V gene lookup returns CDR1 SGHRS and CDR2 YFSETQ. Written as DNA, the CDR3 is TGCGCCAGCAGCGACCATAGCGGGAGTGGGGCAGATACGCAGTATTTT. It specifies CASSDHSGSGADTQYF. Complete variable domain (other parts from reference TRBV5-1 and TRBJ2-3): KAGVTQTPRYLIKTRGQQVTLSCSPISGHRSVSWYQQTPGQGLQFLFEYFSETQRNKGNFPGRFSGRQFSNSRSEMNVSTLELGDSALYLCASSDHSGSGADTQYFGPGTRLTVL.

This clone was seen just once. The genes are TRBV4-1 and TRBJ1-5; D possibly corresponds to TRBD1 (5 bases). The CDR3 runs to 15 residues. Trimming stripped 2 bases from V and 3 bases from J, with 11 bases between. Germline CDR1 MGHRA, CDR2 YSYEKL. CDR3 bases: TGCGCCAGCAGCCAACAGCGGGGGGACAATCAGCCCCAGCATTTT. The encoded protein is CASSQQRGDNQPQHF.

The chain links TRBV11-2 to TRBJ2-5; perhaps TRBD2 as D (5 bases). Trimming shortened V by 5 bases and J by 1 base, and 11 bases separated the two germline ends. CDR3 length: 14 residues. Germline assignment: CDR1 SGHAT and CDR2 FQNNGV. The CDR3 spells CASSVRDPQETQYF. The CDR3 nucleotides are TGTGCCAGCAGCGTTCGGGATCCCCAAGAGACCCAGTACTTC.

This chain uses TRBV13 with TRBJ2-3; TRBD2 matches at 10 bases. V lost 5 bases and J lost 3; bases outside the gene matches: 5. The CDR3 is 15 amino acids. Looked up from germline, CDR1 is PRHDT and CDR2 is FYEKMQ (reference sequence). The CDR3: CASSPRTSGTDTQYF. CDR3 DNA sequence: TGTGCCAGCAGCCCTCGGACTAGCGGTACAGATACGCAGTATTTT.

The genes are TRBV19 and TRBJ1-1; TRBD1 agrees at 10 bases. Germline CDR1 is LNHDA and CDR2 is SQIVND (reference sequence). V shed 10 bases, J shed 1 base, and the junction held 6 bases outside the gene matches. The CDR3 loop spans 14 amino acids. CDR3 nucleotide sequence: TGTGCCACCGGGACAGGGGCCCCGAACACTGAAGCTTTCTTT. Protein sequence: CATGTGAPNTEAFF.

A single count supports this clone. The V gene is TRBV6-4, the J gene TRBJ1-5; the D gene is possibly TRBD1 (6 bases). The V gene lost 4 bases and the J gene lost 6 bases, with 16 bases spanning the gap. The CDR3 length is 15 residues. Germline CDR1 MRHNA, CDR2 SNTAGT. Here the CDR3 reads CASSVLPGAGQPQHF. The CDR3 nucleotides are TGTGCCAGCAGTGTACTCCCAGGGGCCGGTCAGCCCCAGCATTTT.

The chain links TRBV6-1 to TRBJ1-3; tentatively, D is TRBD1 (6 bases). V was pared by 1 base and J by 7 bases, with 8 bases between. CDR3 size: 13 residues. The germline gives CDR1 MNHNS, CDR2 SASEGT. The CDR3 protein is CASSEGQVNTIYF. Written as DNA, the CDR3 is TGTGCCAGCAGTGAAGGACAGGTGAACACCATATATTTT.

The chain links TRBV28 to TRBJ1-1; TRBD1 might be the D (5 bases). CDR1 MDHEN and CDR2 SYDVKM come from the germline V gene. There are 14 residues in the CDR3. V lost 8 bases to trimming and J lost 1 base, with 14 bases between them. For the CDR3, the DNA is TGTGCCAGCCTAAGGTTGGGGGGGAACACTGAAGCTTTCTTT. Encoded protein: CASLRLGGNTEAFF.

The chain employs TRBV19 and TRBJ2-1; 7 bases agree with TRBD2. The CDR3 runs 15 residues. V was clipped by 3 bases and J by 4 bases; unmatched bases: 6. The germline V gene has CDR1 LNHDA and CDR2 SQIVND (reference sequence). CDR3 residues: CASSMSLAVYNEQFF. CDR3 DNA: TGTGCCAGTAGTATGAGTCTAGCGGTGTACAATGAGCAGTTCTTC.

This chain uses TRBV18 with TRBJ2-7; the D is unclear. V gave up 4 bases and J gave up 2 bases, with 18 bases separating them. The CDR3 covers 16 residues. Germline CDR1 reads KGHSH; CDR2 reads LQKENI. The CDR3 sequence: CASSLYSVRSPYEQYF. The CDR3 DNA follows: TGTGCCAGCTCACTTTACAGTGTCCGATCACCCTACGAGCAGTACTTC.

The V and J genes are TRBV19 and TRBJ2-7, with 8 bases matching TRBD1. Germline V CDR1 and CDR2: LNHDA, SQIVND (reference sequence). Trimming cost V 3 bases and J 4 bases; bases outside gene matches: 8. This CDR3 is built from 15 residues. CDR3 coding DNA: TGTGCCAGTAGTATGGCGGCAGGGGGCAAGTACGAGCAGTACTTC. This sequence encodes CASSMAAGGKYEQYF.

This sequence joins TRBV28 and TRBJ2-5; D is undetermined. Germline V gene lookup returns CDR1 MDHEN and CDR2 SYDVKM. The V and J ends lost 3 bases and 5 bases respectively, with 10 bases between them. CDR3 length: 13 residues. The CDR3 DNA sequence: TGTGCCAGCAGTTTTACGGTGGAGGAGACCCAGTACTTC. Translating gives CASSFTVEETQYF. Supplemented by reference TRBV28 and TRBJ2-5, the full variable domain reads DVKVTQSSRYLVKRTGEKVFLECVQDMDHENMFWYRQDPGLGLRLIYFSYDVKMKEKGDIPEGYSVSREKKERFSLILESASTNQTSMYLCASSFTVEETQYFGPGTRLLVL.

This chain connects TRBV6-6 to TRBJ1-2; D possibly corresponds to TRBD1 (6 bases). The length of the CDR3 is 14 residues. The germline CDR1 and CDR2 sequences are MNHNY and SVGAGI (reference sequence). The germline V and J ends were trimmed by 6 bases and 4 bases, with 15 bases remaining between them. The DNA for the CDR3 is TGTGCCAGCAGCCATCCCGGACAGCCCTATGGCTACACCTTC. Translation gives CASSHPGQPYGYTF.

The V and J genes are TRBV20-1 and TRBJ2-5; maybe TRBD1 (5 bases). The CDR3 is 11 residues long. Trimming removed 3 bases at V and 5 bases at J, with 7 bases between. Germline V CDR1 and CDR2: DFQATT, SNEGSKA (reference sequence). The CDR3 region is CSASWGETQYF. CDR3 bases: TGCAGTGCTAGCTGGGGCGAGACCCAGTACTTC.

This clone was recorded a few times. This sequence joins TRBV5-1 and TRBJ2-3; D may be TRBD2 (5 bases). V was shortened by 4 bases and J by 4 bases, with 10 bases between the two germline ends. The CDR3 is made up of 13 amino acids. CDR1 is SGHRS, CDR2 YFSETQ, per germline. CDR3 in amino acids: CASSGESSDTQYF. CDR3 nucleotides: TGCGCCAGCAGCGGGGAGTCCTCAGATACGCAGTATTTT. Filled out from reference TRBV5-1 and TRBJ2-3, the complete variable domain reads KAGVTQTPRYLIKTRGQQVTLSCSPISGHRSVSWYQQTPGQGLQFLFEYFSETQRNKGNFPGRFSGRQFSNSRSEMNVSTLELGDSALYLCASSGESSDTQYFGPGTRLTVL.

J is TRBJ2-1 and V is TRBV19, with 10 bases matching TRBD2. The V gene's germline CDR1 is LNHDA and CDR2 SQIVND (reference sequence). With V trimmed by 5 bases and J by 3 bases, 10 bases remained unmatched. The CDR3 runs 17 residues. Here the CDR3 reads CASSLTPPSGGYNEQFF. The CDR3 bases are TGTGCCAGTAGTCTCACCCCCCCTAGCGGGGGCTACAATGAGCAGTTCTTC.

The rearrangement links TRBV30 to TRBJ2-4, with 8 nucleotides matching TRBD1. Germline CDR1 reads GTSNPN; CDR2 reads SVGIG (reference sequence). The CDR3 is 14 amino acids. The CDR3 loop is CALGQGVGKNIQYF. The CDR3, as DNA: TGTGCTCTTGGACAGGGCGTTGGCAAAAACATTCAGTACTTC.

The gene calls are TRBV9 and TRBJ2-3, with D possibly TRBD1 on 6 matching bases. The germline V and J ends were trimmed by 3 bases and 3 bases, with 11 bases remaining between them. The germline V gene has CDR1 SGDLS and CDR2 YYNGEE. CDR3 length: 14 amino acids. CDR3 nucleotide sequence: TGTGCCAGCAGCGCAAGCACAGGGACAGATACGCAGTATTTT. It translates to CASSASTGTDTQYF.

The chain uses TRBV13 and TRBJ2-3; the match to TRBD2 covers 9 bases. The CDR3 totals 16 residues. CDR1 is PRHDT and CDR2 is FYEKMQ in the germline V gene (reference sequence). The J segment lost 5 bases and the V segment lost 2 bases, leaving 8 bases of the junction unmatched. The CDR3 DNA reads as TGTGCCAGCAGCTTAATGCTTAGCGGGAGAGTAGATACGCAGTATTTT. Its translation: CASSLMLSGRVDTQYF.

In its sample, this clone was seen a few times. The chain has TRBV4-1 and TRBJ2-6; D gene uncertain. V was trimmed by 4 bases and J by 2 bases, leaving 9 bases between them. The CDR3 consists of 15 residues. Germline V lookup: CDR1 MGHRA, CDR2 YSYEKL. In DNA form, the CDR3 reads TGCGCCAGCAGCCCCGGAGTCCCTGGGGCCAACGTCCTGACTTTC. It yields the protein CASSPGVPGANVLTF.